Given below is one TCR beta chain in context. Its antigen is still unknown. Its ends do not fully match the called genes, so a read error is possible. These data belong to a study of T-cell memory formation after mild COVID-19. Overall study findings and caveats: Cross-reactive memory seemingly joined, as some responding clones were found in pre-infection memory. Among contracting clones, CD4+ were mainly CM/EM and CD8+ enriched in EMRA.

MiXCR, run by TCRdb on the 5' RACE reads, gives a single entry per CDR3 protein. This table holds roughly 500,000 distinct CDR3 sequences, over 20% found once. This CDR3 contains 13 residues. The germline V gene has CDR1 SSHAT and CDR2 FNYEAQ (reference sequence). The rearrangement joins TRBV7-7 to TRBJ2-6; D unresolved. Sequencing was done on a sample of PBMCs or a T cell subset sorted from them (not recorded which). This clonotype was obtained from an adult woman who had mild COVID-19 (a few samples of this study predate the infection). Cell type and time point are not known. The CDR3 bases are TGTGCTAGCAGCCTACCGACCAGGCGAGTCCTGACTTTC. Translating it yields CASSLPTRRVLTF.